These T cell receptor beta chains were read from a single sample in a study of cytomegalovirus exposure and HLA in healthy donors. This table comes from immunoSEQ multiplex PCR, and its TCRdb copy is limited to in-frame clones, with some not included. The table includes about 73,000 clones, 95% detected once. The sample taken for sequencing was PBMCs. The receptors come from a man between 18 and 35 years old in good health and CMV-seronegative. CDR3s leave out the opening cysteine and the closing phenylalanine or tryptophan.

TRBV7-9	TRBJ2-5	ASSQLRETQY
TRBV2	TRBJ1-1	APHKLTGMDTEAF
TRBV14	TRBJ1-5	ASSSGLNQPQH
TRBV27	TRBJ2-5	ASRLGTGGKETQY
TRBV6-5	TRBJ1-1	ASSVRGGYTEAF
TRBV27	TRBJ2-1	ASSLVRGSYNEQF
TRBV7-9	TRBJ2-5	ASSPVTGSQETQY
TRBV5-1	TRBJ2-1	ASSLETSGGGSNEQF
TRBV5-3	TRBJ2-3	ARSLFRNSGEICTDTQY
TRBV5-5	TRBJ2-2	ASSPQGLLNTGELF
TRBV18	TRBJ2-6	ASSPPEGKAGANVLT
TRBV5-4	TRBJ1-1	ASSRTGGPLDTEAF
TRBV6-1	TRBJ2-3	ATDSADTQY
TRBV4-3	TRBJ1-2	ASSQNRGLNYGYT
TRBV9	TRBJ2-4	ASSEGGGAKNIQY
TRBV5-1	TRBJ1-5	ASSLGENSNQPQH
TRBV7-9	TRBJ1-3	ASSLATGVSGAGPIY
TRBV30	TRBJ1-1	AWGPTNTEAF
TRBV6-1	TRBJ1-5	ASKQGTSNQPQH
TRBV27	TRBJ1-5	ASSLSTTDSNQPQH
TRBV29-1	TRBJ1-3	SVVPQGAGNTIY
TRBV19	TRBJ2-3	ASSPGTADTQY
TRBV7-6	TRBJ2-3	ASSSLSTDTQY
TRBV2	TRBJ2-1	ASSGRLYNEQF
TRBV7-3	TRBJ1-1	ASSLGQGTEAF
TRBV7-2	TRBJ2-3	ASSLVGLYTDTQY
TRBV5-1	TRBJ2-7	ASSLAGEQY
TRBV5-8	TRBJ2-7	ASRLRDRPYEQY
TRBV7-2	TRBJ1-5	ASSLEMGGRGNNQPQH
TRBV7-8	TRBJ1-6	ASSPSSVSPLH
TRBV18	TRBJ1-1	ASSPGVQGGTEAF
TRBV30	TRBJ1-6	AWLGQGAFLGTTLH
TRBV11-2	TRBJ1-5	ASSARGNQPQH
TRBV4-1	TRBJ2-2	ASSQDKGTGELF
TRBV7-3	TRBJ2-5	ASSLFPGDQETQY
TRBV27	TRBJ1-4	ASSFWPPNEKLF